This T cell receptor beta chain was found in a study of blood T cell repertoires in COVID-19. For the study at large: Researchers got acute and convalescent COVID-19 samples from the United States, Italy and Spain. In each case, the material was cDNA or gDNA derived from T cells, B-cell-depleted T cells, or PBMCs.

This clone appeared a few times. In the original processing: Reference gene primers were amplified, and this amplification served to estimate nucleated cell counts. Profiling relied on immunoSEQ multiplex PCR, and the TCRdb table lists in-frame clones only, not all of them. Clonal size and the V and J genes are those of that table, whereas D and trimming came from the DNA. The repertoire consists of over 150,000 clones, with around 84% occurring once and the leading ten covering about 13%. The specimen sequenced was peripheral blood. This TCR derives from a human donor in a cohort sampled during active COVID-19.

The CDR3 DNA is TGTGCCAGCAGCCCTCCCCGCTCCTATAATTCACCCCTCCACTTT. It translates to CASSPPRSYNSPLHF. The V and J genes are TRBV7-8 and TRBJ1-6, with no clear D. V was pared by 5 bases and J by 0 bases, with 8 bases between. From germline, CDR1 is SGHVS and CDR2 FQNEAQ. The CDR3 has 15 amino acids.